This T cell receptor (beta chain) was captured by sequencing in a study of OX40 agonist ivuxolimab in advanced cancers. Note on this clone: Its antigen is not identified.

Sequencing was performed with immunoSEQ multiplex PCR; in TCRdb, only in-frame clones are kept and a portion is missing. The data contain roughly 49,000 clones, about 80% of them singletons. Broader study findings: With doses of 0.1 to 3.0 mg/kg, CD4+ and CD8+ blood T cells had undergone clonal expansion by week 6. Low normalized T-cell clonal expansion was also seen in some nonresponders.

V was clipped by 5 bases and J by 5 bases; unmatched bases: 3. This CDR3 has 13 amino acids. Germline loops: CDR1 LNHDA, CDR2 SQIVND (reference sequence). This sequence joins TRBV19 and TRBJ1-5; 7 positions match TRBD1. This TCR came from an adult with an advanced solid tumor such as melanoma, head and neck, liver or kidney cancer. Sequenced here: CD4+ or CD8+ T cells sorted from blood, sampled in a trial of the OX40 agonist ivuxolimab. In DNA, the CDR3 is TGTGCCAGTAGTCGAACAGGGGATCAGCCCCAGCATTTT. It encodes CASSRTGDQPQHF.